This T cell receptor beta chain was sequenced during a study of cytomegalovirus exposure and HLA in healthy donors. Background on the study: The roughly 130 validation repertoires used the same platform as the approximately 700 first-cohort repertoires (as reported by a later analysis). Study conclusions and caveats: For most TCR sequences rarity was the rule, although some public TCRs occurred in many donors. Confirmation in vitro established that a few CMV-associated chains were specific for CMV antigens.

Clones were sequenced by immunoSEQ multiplex PCR, and TCRdb holds only the in-frame ones, with some missing. The profile shows roughly 150,000 clones, approximately 96% of them singletons. Losses at the gene ends were 5 bases for V and 5 bases for J; bases not matched to a gene: 10. CDR1 is MNHEY, CDR2 SVGAGI, per germline. The CDR3 has 15 amino acids. A word on this clone: Its specificity is unknown.

Source material: PBMCs. This chain uses TRBV6-5 with TRBJ2-7; 9 bases are a match to TRBD2. The TCR originated in a woman aged 18-29 years in good health and CMV-seronegative. The CDR3 DNA sequence: TGTGCCAGCAGTCCCAAGCGGGGGGCAGCCGACGAGCAGTACTTC. As protein: CASSPKRGAADEQYF.